The clone carrying this T cell receptor beta chain was seen many times. It was RNA transcripts that yielded the amplified TCR beta CDR3 regions. First-round RT-PCR targeting the TCR CDR3 was performed with the HTBI primer set. One entry per CDR3 protein results from TCRdb running MiXCR on the multiplex PCR reads. The repertoire holds 400,000 to 500,000 distinct CDR3 sequences, with roughly 13% as singletons. These data come from a study of T cells in Graves' hyperthyroidism and ophthalmopathy. Looking at the study overall: Initial diagnosis, before any treatment, was when peripheral blood was collected.

Researchers defined stable Graves' hyperthyroidism as no ophthalmopathy progression within 18 months. The CDR3 is 14 residues long. V gave up 3 bases and J gave up 1 base, with 7 bases separating them. The receptor's source is a young woman with Graves' hyperthyroidism. The specimen sequenced was blood. This chain uses TRBV12-3 or TRBV12-4 with TRBJ2-1; D remains unclear. DNA of the CDR3: TGTGCCAGCAGTTTGGTGACTTCCTACAATGAGCAGTTCTTC. Translation: CASSLVTSYNEQFF.